Following are 17 T cell receptor beta chains from one sample sequenced in a study of cytomegalovirus exposure and HLA in healthy donors. Primers included in the PCR were 60 Vbeta and 13 Jbeta primers. This table comes from immunoSEQ multiplex PCR, and its TCRdb copy is limited to in-frame clones, with some not included. The sample consists of approximately 180,000 clones, around 79% of them appearing once. Material for sequencing was PBMCs. The source of these receptors is a woman aged 45-59 years in good health and CMV-seronegative.

This sequence joins TRBV7-9 and TRBJ1-5; 7 bases line up with TRBD1. V gave up 5 bases and J gave up 4 bases; unmatched junction bases: 2. This CDR3 region has 13 residues. Per germline, CDR1 SEHNR and CDR2 FQNEAQ (reference sequence). The CDR3 nucleotides read TGTGCCAGCAGCCCGACAGGGAATCAGCCCCAGCATTTT. This encodes CASSPTGNQPQHF.

The J gene is TRBJ2-1, the V gene TRBV18; unclear D gene. The CDR3 has 14 amino acids. Germline assignment: CDR1 KGHSH and CDR2 LQKENI. V was shortened by 2 bases and J by 2 bases, with 7 bases between the two germline ends. The CDR3 is CASSPSVAYNEQFF. The CDR3 DNA follows: TGTGCCAGCTCACCATCAGTTGCCTACAATGAGCAGTTCTTC.

The chain links TRBV6-5 to TRBJ2-5; 7 bases align to TRBD1. The better agreement between TRBJ2-7 and the DNA end casts doubt on the J call. Germline CDR1 and CDR2: MNHEY and SVGAGI. CDR3 length: 14 residues. CDR3: CASSYVTGPYEQYF. The CDR3, as DNA: TGTGCCAGCAGTTATGTGACAGGGCCTTACGAGCAGTACTTC.

V and J are TRBV27 and TRBJ1-2, with a weak D call TRBD1 (6 bases). V was cut by 2 bases and J by 1 base, with 14 bases left in between. The CDR3 loop spans 16 amino acids. CDR1 MNHEY and CDR2 SMNVEV come from the germline V gene (reference sequence). The CDR3 loop reads CASSLVGQGYNYGYTF. The CDR3 region has the DNA TGTGCCAGCAGTTTAGTAGGGCAGGGGTATAACTATGGCTACACCTTC.

The chain employs TRBV5-1 and TRBJ1-2, with unresolved D. V lost 4 bases and J lost 0, with 10 bases in between. This CDR3 is 14 amino acids long. From germline, CDR1 is SGHRS and CDR2 YFSETQ. This CDR3 is CASSPDGTNYGYTF. DNA of the CDR3: TGCGCCAGCAGCCCGGACGGGACTAACTATGGCTACACCTTC.

This sequence joins TRBV7-2 and TRBJ1-4, with 11 bases aligning to TRBD1. CDR1 and CDR2 (germline): SGHTA, FQGNSA. The CDR3 extends over 14 amino acids. Trimming removed 3 bases from V and 8 bases from J; junction bases left unmatched: 2. As DNA, the CDR3 is TGTGCCAGCAGCTTGGACAGGGGGCGCGAAAAACTGTTTTTT. Protein sequence: CASSLDRGREKLFF.

This chain connects TRBV19 to TRBJ2-1; tentatively, D is TRBD2 (7 bases). The germline V gene has CDR1 LNHDA and CDR2 SQIVND (reference sequence). Trimming removed 6 bases from V and 2 bases from J, with 11 bases in between. The CDR3 has 14 amino acids. The CDR3 region has the DNA TGTGCCAGTAGAGGGCGGGGGCCCTACAATGAGCAGTTCTTC. Encoded protein: CASRGRGPYNEQFF.

The V and J genes are TRBV29-1 and TRBJ1-1; no definite D call. V was cut by 7 bases and J by 7 bases, with 10 bases left in between. CDR1 and CDR2 (germline): SQVTM, ANQGSEA. The CDR3 covers 10 residues. The CDR3, as DNA: TGCAGCGCTGGGGAGGGTGAAGCTTTCTTT. Translated, it gives CSAGEGEAFF.

The V call is TRBV28, the J call TRBJ1-1, with D uncertain. Germline CDR1 and CDR2: MDHEN and SYDVKM. The CDR3 is 14 amino acids. V was shortened by 3 bases and J by 1 base, with 9 bases between the two germline ends. This chain's CDR3 is CASSLTRWNTEAFF. Written as DNA, the CDR3 is TGTGCCAGCAGTTTGACTCGATGGAACACTGAAGCTTTCTTT.

This clone has a single count. The chain recombines TRBV5-1 with TRBJ2-5; 9 bases are a match to TRBD2. This CDR3 is 15 amino acids long. CDR1 and CDR2 from the germline V gene are SGHRS and YFSETQ. V was clipped by 4 bases and J by 4 bases; unmatched bases: 8. The CDR3 sequence: CASSKSGGSRETQYF. Here the CDR3 DNA reads TGCGCCAGCAGCAAGAGCGGGGGGTCGCGAGAGACCCAGTACTTC.

The J gene is TRBJ1-1, the V gene TRBV15, with TRBD1 matching over 9 bases. Germline values: CDR1 LNHNV, CDR2 YYDKDF (reference sequence). V was clipped by 9 bases and J by 5 bases; unmatched bases: 7. The CDR3 sequence is 13 residues long. CDR3 loop: CATSTGGGTEAFF. The CDR3 DNA reads TGTGCCACAAGTACAGGGGGCGGGACTGAAGCTTTCTTT.

This clone was detected a few times. J is TRBJ1-1 and V is TRBV2; the D is unclear. Trimming removed 5 bases from V and 5 bases from J, with 12 bases in between. Germline CDR1 and CDR2: SNHLY and FYNNEI. The CDR3 runs 13 residues. CDR3 amino acids: CASSPSLETEAFF. Here the CDR3 DNA reads TGTGCCAGCAGTCCCTCCTTAGAGACTGAAGCTTTCTTT.

Here the CDR3 reads CASSSDRVSLRGEAFF. CDR3 nucleotide sequence: TGTGCCAGCAGTTCGGACAGGGTGAGCCTTAGAGGTGAAGCTTTCTTT. V gene TRBV28 combines with J gene TRBJ1-1; 8 nucleotides agree with TRBD1. The CDR3 is 16 residues long. Per germline, CDR1 MDHEN and CDR2 SYDVKM. Unmatched junction bases numbered 14, after V lost 4 bases and J lost 7 bases.

This clone was detected once. CDR3 protein: CASSFIDREVDEQYF. The DNA of the CDR3 is TGTGCCAGCAGTTTTATCGACAGGGAAGTGGACGAGCAGTACTTC. The chain recombines TRBV28 with TRBJ2-7, with 7 bases identical to TRBD1. The CDR3 is 15 residues long. Germline V gene sequence: CDR1 MDHEN, CDR2 SYDVKM. V was pared by 3 bases and J by 5 bases, with 10 bases of the junction left unmatched.

The chain joins TRBV19 to TRBJ2-7, with D perhaps TRBD2 (6 bases). V lost 3 bases and J 3 bases, leaving 12 bases between the germline ends. CDR3 size: 14 residues. Germline-derived CDR1 and CDR2 are LNHDA and SQIVND (reference sequence). CDR3 nucleotide sequence: TGTGCCAGTAGTATCGGGACTCCAAACTACGAGCAGTACTTC. This encodes CASSIGTPNYEQYF.

This clone turned up a few times. Compared with germline, one end of the junction differs, possibly owing to a read error. This sequence joins TRBV5-1 and TRBJ2-7, with 9 bases lining up with TRBD2. The CDR3 extends over 13 amino acids. Looked up from germline, CDR1 is SGHRS and CDR2 is YFSETQ. CDR3 sequence reads: CASSLGREGPRNF. The CDR3 bases are TGCGCCAGCAGCTTGGGGCGGGAGGGCCCCCGGAACTTC.

In the case of this clone: Other DNA sequences in the sample encode the same CDR3. The chain is built from TRBV18 and TRBJ1-1; D remains ambiguous. The length of the CDR3 is 13 residues. Germline V gene lookup returns CDR1 KGHSH and CDR2 LQKENI. The ends were cut back, 5 bases at V and 0 bases at J, with 7 bases in the middle. DNA for the CDR3: TGTGCCAGCTCAGCGAGCATGAACACTGAAGCTTTCTTT. It encodes CASSASMNTEAFF.